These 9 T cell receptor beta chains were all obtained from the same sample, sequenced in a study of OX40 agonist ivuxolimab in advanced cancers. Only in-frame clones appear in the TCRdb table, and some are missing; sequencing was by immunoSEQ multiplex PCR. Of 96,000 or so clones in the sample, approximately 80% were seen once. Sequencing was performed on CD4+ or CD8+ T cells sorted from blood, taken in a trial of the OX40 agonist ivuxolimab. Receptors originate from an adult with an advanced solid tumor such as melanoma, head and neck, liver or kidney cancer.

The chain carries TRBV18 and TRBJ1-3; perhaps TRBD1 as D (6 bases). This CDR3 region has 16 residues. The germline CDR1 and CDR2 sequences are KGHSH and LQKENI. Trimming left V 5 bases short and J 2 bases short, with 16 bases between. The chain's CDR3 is CASSTGGATTGNTIYF. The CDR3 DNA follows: TGTGCCAGCTCAACCGGGGGGGCGACAACTGGAAACACCATATATTTT.

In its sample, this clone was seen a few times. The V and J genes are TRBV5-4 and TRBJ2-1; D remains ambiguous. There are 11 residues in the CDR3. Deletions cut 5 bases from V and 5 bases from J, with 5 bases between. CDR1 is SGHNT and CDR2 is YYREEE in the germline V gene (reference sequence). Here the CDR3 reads CASRRDNEQFF. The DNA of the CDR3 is TGTGCCAGCAGGAGAGACAATGAGCAGTTCTTC.

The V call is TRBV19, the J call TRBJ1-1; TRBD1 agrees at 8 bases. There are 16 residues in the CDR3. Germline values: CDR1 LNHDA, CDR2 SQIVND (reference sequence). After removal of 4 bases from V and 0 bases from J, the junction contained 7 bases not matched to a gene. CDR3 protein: CASSNRGGGLNTEAFF. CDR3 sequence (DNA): TGTGCCAGTAGTAACAGGGGGGGAGGTTTGAACACTGAAGCTTTCTTT.

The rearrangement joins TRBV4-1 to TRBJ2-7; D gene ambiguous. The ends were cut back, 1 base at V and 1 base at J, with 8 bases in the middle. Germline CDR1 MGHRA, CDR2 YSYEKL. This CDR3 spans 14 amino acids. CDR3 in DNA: TGCGCCAGCAGCCAAGCTCAAGGATCCTACGAGCAGTACTTC. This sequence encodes CASSQAQGSYEQYF.

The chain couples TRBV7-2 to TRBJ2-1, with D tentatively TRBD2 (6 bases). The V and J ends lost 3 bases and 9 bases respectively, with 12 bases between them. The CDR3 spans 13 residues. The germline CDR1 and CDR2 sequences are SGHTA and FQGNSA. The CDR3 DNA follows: TGTGCCAGCAGCTTTGCCGGGAGTAGTGAGCAGTTCTTC. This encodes CASSFAGSSEQFF.

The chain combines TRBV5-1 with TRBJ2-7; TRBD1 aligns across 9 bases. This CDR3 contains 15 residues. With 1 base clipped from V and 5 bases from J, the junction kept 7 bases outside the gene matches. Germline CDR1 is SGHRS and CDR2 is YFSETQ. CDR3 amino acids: CASSLTGTGTHEQYF. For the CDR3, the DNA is TGCGCCAGCAGCTTGACCGGGACAGGGACCCACGAGCAGTACTTC.

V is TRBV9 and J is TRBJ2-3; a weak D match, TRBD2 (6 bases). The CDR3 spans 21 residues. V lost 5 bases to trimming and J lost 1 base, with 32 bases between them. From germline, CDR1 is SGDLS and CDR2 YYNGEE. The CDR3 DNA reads TGTGCCAGCAGGTCACACGGGAGCGGGCGCCCCAAAAGGTGGGGCACAGATACGCAGTATTTT. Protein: CASRSHGSGRPKRWGTDTQYF.

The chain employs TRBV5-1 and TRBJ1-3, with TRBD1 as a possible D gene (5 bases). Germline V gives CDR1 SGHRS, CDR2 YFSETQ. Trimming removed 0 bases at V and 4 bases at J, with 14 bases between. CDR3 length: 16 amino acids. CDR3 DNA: TGCGCCAGCAGCTTGGGGGACCCTACGGCCGGAAACACCATATATTTT. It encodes CASSLGDPTAGNTIYF.

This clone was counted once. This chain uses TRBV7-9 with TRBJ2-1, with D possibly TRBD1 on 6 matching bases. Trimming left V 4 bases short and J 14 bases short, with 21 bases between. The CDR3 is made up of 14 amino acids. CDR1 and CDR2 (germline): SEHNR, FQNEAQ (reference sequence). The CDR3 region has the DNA TGTGCCAGCAGCTCCCCCCCCTTTACGGACAGAGAGTTCTTC. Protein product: CASSSPPFTDREFF.